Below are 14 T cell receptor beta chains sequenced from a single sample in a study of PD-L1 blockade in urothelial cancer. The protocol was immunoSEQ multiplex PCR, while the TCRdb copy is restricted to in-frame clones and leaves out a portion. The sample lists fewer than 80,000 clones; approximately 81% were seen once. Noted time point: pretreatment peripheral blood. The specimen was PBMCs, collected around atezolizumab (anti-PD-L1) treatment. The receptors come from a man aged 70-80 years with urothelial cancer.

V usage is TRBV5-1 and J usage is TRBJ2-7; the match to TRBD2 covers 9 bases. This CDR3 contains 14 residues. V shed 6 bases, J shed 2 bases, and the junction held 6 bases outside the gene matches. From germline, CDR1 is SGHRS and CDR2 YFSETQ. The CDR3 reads CASMDSGGPYEQYF. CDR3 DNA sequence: TGCGCCAGCATGGATAGCGGGGGACCCTACGAGCAGTACTTC.

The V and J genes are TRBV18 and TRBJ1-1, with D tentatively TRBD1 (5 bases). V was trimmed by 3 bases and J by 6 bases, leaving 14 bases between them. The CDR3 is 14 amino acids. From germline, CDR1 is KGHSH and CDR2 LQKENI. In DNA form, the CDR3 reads TGTGCCAGCTCACCGGGGGGGAACCCCGCTGAAGCTTTCTTT. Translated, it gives CASSPGGNPAEAFF.

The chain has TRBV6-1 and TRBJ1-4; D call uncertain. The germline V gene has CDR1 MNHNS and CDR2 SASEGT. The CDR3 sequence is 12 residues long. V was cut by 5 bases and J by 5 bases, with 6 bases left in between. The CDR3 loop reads CASSRLNEKLFF. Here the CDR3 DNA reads TGTGCCAGCAGTAGACTGAATGAAAAACTGTTTTTT.

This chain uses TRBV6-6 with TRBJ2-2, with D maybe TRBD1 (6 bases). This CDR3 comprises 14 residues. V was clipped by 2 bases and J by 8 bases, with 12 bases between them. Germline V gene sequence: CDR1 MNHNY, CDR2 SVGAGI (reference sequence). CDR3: CASSYLQGSGELFF. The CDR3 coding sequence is TGTGCCAGCAGTTACCTGCAGGGGTCAGGGGAGCTGTTTTTT.

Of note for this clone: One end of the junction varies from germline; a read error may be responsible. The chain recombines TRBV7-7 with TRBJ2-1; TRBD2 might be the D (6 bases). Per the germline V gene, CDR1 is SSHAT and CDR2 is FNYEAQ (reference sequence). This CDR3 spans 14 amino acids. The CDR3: CASSLGVADNEQFF. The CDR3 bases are TGTGCTAGCAGCTTGGGGGTAGCGGACAATGAGCAGTTCTTC.

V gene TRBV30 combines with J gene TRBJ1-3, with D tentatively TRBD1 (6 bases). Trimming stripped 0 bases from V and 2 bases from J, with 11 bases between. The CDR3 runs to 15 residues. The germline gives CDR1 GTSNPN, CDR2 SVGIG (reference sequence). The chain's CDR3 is CAWSVARGPGNTIYF. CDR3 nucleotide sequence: TGTGCCTGGAGTGTAGCCAGGGGCCCTGGAAACACCATATATTTT.

CDR3 nucleotide sequence: TGTGCCAGCAGCTGGGACAGTTCCAGCTCTGGAAACACCATATATTTT. Translating gives CASSWDSSSSGNTIYF. The chain carries TRBV7-2 and TRBJ1-3, with 7 bases that match TRBD1. CDR1 is SGHTA, CDR2 FQGNSA, per germline. The J segment lost 0 bases and the V segment lost 4 bases, leaving 6 bases of the junction unmatched. The CDR3 is 16 residues long.

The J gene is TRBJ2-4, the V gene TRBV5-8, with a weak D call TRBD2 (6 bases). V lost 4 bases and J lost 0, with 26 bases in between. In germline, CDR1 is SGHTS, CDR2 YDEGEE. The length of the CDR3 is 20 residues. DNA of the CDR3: TGTGCCAGCAGCCCCGGCGGGGCAAGACTCAGGGCGATAGCCAAAAACATTCAGTACTTC. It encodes CASSPGGARLRAIAKNIQYF.

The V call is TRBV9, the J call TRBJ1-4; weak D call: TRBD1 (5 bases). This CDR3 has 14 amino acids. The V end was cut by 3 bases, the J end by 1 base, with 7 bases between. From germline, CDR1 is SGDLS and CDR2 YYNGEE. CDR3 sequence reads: CASSATVTNEKLFF. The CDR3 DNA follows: TGTGCCAGCAGCGCGACAGTAACTAATGAAAAACTGTTTTTT.

As DNA, the CDR3 is TGTGCCAGCAGCTTAAGCCAATCCTACGAGCAGTACTTC. Residues: CASSLSQSYEQYF. The chain has TRBV11-2 and TRBJ2-7, with D unresolved. Germline CDR1 is SGHAT and CDR2 is FQNNGV. Trimming took off 2 bases at V and 1 base at J, with 6 bases between the two ends. This CDR3 is built from 13 residues.

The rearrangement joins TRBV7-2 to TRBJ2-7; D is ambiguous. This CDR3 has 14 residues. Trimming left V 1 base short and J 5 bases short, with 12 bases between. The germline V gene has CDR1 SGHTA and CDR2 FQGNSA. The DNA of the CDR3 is TGTGCCAGCAGCTTAGTCGTTAGCCTTAACGAGCAGTACTTC. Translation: CASSLVVSLNEQYF.

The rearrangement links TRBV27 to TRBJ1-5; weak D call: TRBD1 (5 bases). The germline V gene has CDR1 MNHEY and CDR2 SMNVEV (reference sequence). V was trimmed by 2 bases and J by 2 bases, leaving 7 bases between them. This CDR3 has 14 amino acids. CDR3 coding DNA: TGTGCCAGCAGTTTACAAGGGGGCAATCAGCCCCAGCATTTT. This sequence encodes CASSLQGGNQPQHF.

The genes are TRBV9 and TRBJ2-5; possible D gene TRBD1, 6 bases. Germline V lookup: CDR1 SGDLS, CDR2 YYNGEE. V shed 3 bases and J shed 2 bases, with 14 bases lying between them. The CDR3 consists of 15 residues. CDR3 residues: CASSAMTGSQETQYF. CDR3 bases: TGTGCCAGCAGCGCCATGACAGGTTCACAAGAGACCCAGTACTTC. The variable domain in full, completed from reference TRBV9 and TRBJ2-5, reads DSGVTQTPKHLITATGQRVTLRCSPRSGDLSVYWYQQSLDQGLQFLIQYYNGEERAKGNILERFSAQQFPDLHSELNLSSLELGDSALYFCASSAMTGSQETQYFGPGTRLLVL.

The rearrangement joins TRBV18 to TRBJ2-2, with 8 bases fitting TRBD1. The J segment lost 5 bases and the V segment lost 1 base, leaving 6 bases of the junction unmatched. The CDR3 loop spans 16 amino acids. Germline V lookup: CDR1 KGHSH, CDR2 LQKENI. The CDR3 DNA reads TGTGCCAGCTCACCACAAGGACAGGGATGGACCGGGGAGCTGTTTTTT. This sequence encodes CASSPQGQGWTGELFF.